Below are 15 T cell receptor beta chains sequenced from a single sample in a study of response to subunit inactivated influenza vaccine. TCRdb re-analysed the RT-PCR reads in MiXCR, keeping a single row per CDR3 protein. In the table there are about 190,000 distinct CDR3 sequences, approximately 15% of which are singletons. The specimen was CD8+ T cells sorted from PBMCs, collected 5 to 6 days after vaccination. The source is a man aged 50 to 59 who received an inactivated influenza vaccine.

Note on this clonotype: The junction does not match germline at one end; this may be a read error. The chain recombines TRBV4-1 with TRBJ2-1, with 10 nucleotides matching TRBD2. Per germline, CDR1 MGHRA and CDR2 YSYEKL. The CDR3 extends over 15 amino acids. CDR3 sequence reads: CGSSQLAGEGNEQFF. For the CDR3, the DNA is TGCGGCAGCAGCCAGCTAGCGGGAGAAGGCAATGAGCAGTTCTTC.

J is TRBJ1-1 and V is TRBV4-2, with a possible D match to TRBD1 (6 bases). The CDR3 is 14 amino acids. V lost 6 bases to trimming and J lost 0 bases, with 11 bases between them. The germline gives CDR1 LGHNA, CDR2 YNFKEQ. The CDR3 DNA sequence: TGTGCCAGCAGATTACAGGGAGTGAACACTGAAGCTTTCTTT. This translates into CASRLQGVNTEAFF.

This clonotype was counted many times. V is TRBV29-1 and J is TRBJ2-1; a possible D gene is TRBD1 (6 bases). From germline, CDR1 is SQVTM and CDR2 ANQGSEA. The CDR3 is 10 residues long. Trimming shortened V by 6 bases and J by 12 bases, and 12 bases separated the two germline ends. In nucleotides, the CDR3 is TGCAGCGTGGGGGCGTTAGGGCAGTTCTTC. This encodes CSVGALGQFF.

This clonotype was recorded a few times. The genes are TRBV7-3 and TRBJ2-3; D perhaps matches TRBD1 (5 bases). CDR3 size: 14 residues. Trimming removed 4 bases at V and 4 bases at J, with 12 bases between. Germline-derived CDR1 and CDR2 are SGHTA and FQGTGA. This CDR3 is CASSYFQGSDTQYF. The CDR3 nucleotides read TGTGCCAGCAGCTACTTCCAGGGCTCAGATACGCAGTATTTT.

The chain links TRBV20-1 to TRBJ2-3; D is possibly TRBD2 (6 bases). Germline V gene lookup returns CDR1 DFQATT and CDR2 SNEGSKA (reference sequence). The CDR3 is 15 residues long. Trimming stripped 0 bases from V and 4 bases from J, with 14 bases between. This CDR3 is CSARDIREPPDTQYF. The DNA of the CDR3 is TGCAGTGCTAGAGATATCCGGGAGCCACCAGATACGCAGTATTTT.

The rearrangement links TRBV15 to TRBJ2-1, with D tentatively TRBD1 or TRBD2 (5 bases each). Between the trimmed V and J ends, which lost 0 bases and 9 bases, there was a span of 15 bases. In germline, CDR1 is LNHNV, CDR2 YYDKDF (reference sequence). This CDR3 comprises 15 residues. The CDR3 here is CATSRDSGERGEQFF. The CDR3, as DNA: TGTGCCACCAGCAGAGATTCCGGGGAGAGGGGTGAGCAGTTCTTC.

V is TRBV7-8 and J is TRBJ2-1; D gene uncertain. Germline CDR1 is SGHVS and CDR2 is FQNEAQ. Trimming removed 4 bases at V and 3 bases at J, with 10 bases between. This CDR3 comprises 14 residues. The CDR3 DNA sequence: TGTGCCAGCAGCTCTCAGGTCAGCTACAATGAGCAGTTCTTC. Translation: CASSSQVSYNEQFF.

This clonotype was recorded many times. V gene TRBV6-1 combines with J gene TRBJ2-3; tentative D call: TRBD2 (5 bases). V gave up 5 bases and J gave up 5 bases, with 17 bases separating them. Germline V CDR1 and CDR2: MNHNS, SASEGT. This CDR3 is built from 15 residues. In DNA, the CDR3 is TGTGCCAGCAGTCCCGGTCTATTGGGGAGAGATACGCAGTATTTT. It codes for CASSPGLLGRDTQYF.

This chain joins TRBV6-2 or TRBV6-3 and TRBJ1-2; D gene uncertain. Trimming cost V 3 bases and J 2 bases, with 16 bases left between them. The germline gives CDR1 MNHEY, CDR2 SVGEGT. The CDR3 spans 16 residues. The CDR3 DNA reads TGTGCCAGCAGTTATAGGATTCGGCGGGAGAACTATGGCTACACCTTC. Protein product: CASSYRIRRENYGYTF.

In its sample, this clonotype was seen a few times. This chain connects TRBV7-9 to TRBJ2-3; 7 bases map to TRBD1. The V gene end was trimmed by 10 bases and the J gene end by 15 bases; junction bases not matched to a gene: 4. Germline CDR1 SEHNR, CDR2 FQNEAQ (reference sequence). This CDR3 has 8 amino acids. CDR3 DNA: TGTGCCACCAGGACAGGATATTTT. Translation: CATRTGYF.

This clonotype was counted only a few times. The chain joins TRBV5-6 to TRBJ2-7; 8 positions match TRBD1. CDR1 and CDR2 from the germline V gene are SGHDT and YYEEEE. The J segment lost 2 bases and the V segment lost 4 bases, leaving 5 bases of the junction unmatched. The CDR3 loop spans 14 amino acids. The CDR3 loop is CASSRGTGPYEQYF. As DNA, the CDR3 is TGTGCCAGCAGCAGGGGGACAGGACCCTACGAGCAGTACTTC.

This clonotype was seen ten or more times. The chain combines TRBV6-2 or TRBV6-3 with TRBJ2-2; D gene unclear. From germline, CDR1 is MNHEY and CDR2 SVGEGT. This CDR3 is 13 amino acids long. V was shortened by 2 bases and J by 6 bases, with 7 bases between the two germline ends. CDR3: CASSYGAPGELFF. As DNA, the CDR3 is TGTGCCAGCAGTTACGGCGCCCCCGGGGAGCTGTTTTTT.

V is TRBV14 and J is TRBJ2-7, with a possible D match to TRBD1 (6 bases). V lost 3 bases to trimming and J lost 2 bases, with 14 bases between them. CDR3 size: 15 residues. CDR1 and CDR2 from the germline V gene are SGHDN and FVKESK. In DNA, the CDR3 is TGTGCCAGCAGCCAGAGGGGGTACCCCACCTACGAGCAGTACTTC. Its protein product is CASSQRGYPTYEQYF.

This clonotype turned up a few times. V and J are TRBV6-1 and TRBJ1-5; D is unclear. Trimming shortened V by 0 bases and J by 0 bases, and 6 bases separated the two germline ends. The germline gives CDR1 MNHNS, CDR2 SASEGT. The CDR3 spans 15 residues. CDR3 in DNA: TGTGCCAGCAGTGAAGCGTTTAATAGCAATCAGCCCCAGCATTTT. This encodes CASSEAFNSNQPQHF.

This clonotype was detected only a few times. The rearrangement uses TRBV12-3 or TRBV12-4 and TRBJ1-1; D is unresolved. V gave up 1 base and J gave up 1 base, with 13 bases separating them. The CDR3 runs to 16 residues. The CDR3 loop is CASSLDYRLGNTEAFF. CDR3 in DNA: TGTGCCAGCAGTTTAGACTACCGATTGGGGAACACTGAAGCTTTCTTT.